Listed below are T cell receptor beta chains from one sample, sequenced in a study of blood T cell repertoires in COVID-19. Generated by immunoSEQ multiplex PCR, the TCRdb table keeps only in-frame clones and is missing some. The data show almost 200,000 clones, more than 70% seen once. Sequences were obtained from PBMCs or T cells enriched from blood (not recorded which). Every receptor here comes from a woman aged 18 to 35 who had recovered from COVID-19. The CDR3 runs from the conserved cysteine through the conserved F or W. The order of the fields is J gene, clone size, CDR3 length, D gene, V gene, CDR3 DNA, CDR3 protein. The D gene is left open where the match is weak. Expanded clones get a size class; other rows say once, few or many, or leave the size out.

TRBJ2-2,-,18,TRBD2,TRBV3-1/TRBV3-2,TGTGCCAGCAGCCGTCGGGATAGCGGGGGGGCCGACACCGGGGAGCTGTTTTTT,CASSRRDSGGADTGELFF
TRBJ2-7,few,15,-,TRBV3-1/TRBV3-2,TGTGCCAGCAGCCAAGGTGAGGGGAGGATCTACGAGCAGTACTTC,CASSQGEGRIYEQYF
TRBJ2-3,-,16,TRBD2,TRBV5-1,TGCGCCAGCAGCCCGCTAGCGGGGGGGTACACAGATACGCAGTATTTT,CASSPLAGGYTDTQYF
TRBJ2-1,-,15,TRBD2,TRBV6-1,TGTGCCAGCAGTGATAGGACTAGCGGGGGGGTAAGGCAGTTCTTC,CASSDRTSGGVRQFF
TRBJ1-2,few,13,-,TRBV12-3/TRBV12-4,TGTGCCAGCAGTTCCTTGCGGGGGCTCGGCTACACCTTC,CASSSLRGLGYTF
TRBJ1-5,-,14,-,TRBV28,TGTGCCAGCAGTTTCCAGGGTTCCAATCAGCCCCAGCATTTT,CASSFQGSNQPQHF
TRBJ1-6,-,15,-,TRBV5-4,TGTGCCAGCAGGGTTACTGCCGTCCGAAATTCACCCCTCCACTTT,CASRVTAVRNSPLHF
TRBJ1-2,-,18,-,TRBV21-1,TGTGCCAGCAGCATGGGGGACAGGGAAGTAGCTGCTAACTATGGCTACACCTTC,CASSMGDREVAANYGYTF
TRBJ1-2,-,10,-,TRBV7-9,TGTGCCAGCAGCTCAGACTTGCACACCTTC,CASSSDLHTF
TRBJ2-7,-,16,-,TRBV11-2,TGTGCCAGCAGCTTAGGTCGCTCGGGTCTTGGCTACGAGCAGTACTTC,CASSLGRSGLGYEQYF
TRBJ2-7,-,13,-,TRBV9,TGTGCCAGCAGCGTAGAAGGGGACTACGAGCAGTACTTC,CASSVEGDYEQYF
TRBJ2-1,-,14,-,TRBV27,TGTGCCAGCAGTTACCGTCGACAAGACAATGAGCAGTTCTTC,CASSYRRQDNEQFF
TRBJ1-2,-,15,-,TRBV28,TGTGCCAGCAGTATGGCCCATCTAGCTAACTATGGCTACACCTTC,CASSMAHLANYGYTF
TRBJ1-4,-,13,-,TRBV10-2,TGCGCCAGCACTACAGGGAAGGGTGAAAAACTGTTTTTT,CASTTGKGEKLFF
TRBJ1-4,-,15,-,TRBV28,TGTGCCAGCAGCCATTCAGGGGCGACTAATGAAAAACTGTTTTTT,CASSHSGATNEKLFF
TRBJ2-5,once,13,-,TRBV10-3,TGTGCCATCAGAGAAAGGGGGGGCGGCATCTGGTACTTC,CAIRERGGGIWYF
TRBJ1-2,-,15,-,TRBV10-2,TGCGCCAGCAGTGAGTTTACCGGGGTGAGGTATGGCTACACCTTC,CASSEFTGVRYGYTF
TRBJ2-2,once,15,-,TRBV5-4,TGTGCCAGCAGCTTGGGATACAGAAACACCGGGGAGCTGTTTTTT,CASSLGYRNTGELFF
TRBJ1-1,-,13,-,TRBV14,TGTGCCAGCAGCGTGACATTGAACACTGAAGCTTTCTTT,CASSVTLNTEAFF
TRBJ1-5,-,13,-,TRBV18,TGTGCCAGCTCGCCTGACAAGAATCAGCCCCAGCATTTT,CASSPDKNQPQHF
TRBJ2-5,-,15,-,TRBV5-1,TGCGCCAGCAGCTTGGATGTGGGGCCACAAGAGACCCAGTACTTC,CASSLDVGPQETQYF
TRBJ2-1,once,15,-,TRBV4-1,TGCGCCAGCAGCCAAGATCGGGGGGCGGGGAATGAGCAGTTCTTC,CASSQDRGAGNEQFF
TRBJ2-3,-,15,TRBD2,TRBV18,TGTGCCAGCTCACCTTCAGCGGGAGGCACAGATACGCAGTATTTT,CASSPSAGGTDTQYF
TRBJ2-2,-,16,-,TRBV28,TGTGCCAGCACCCCGGGGGGGACAGGGTTCCCCGGGGAGCTGTTTTTT,CASTPGGTGFPGELFF
TRBJ1-2,-,16,-,TRBV6-5,TGTGCCAGCAGTTCCCATCTGAACAGGGCCGACTATGGCTACACCTTC,CASSSHLNRADYGYTF